This T cell receptor (beta chain) was sequenced in a study of blood T cell repertoires in COVID-19 (TCRdb year 2020). For the study in its entirety: Collaborator samples came from the United States, Italy and Spain and covered acute and convalescent phases of COVID-19. The prospective study material was composed of cDNA or gDNA derived from T cells, B-cell-depleted T cells, or PBMCs. Deeply sampled blood TCRbeta repertoires from subjects exposed to, actively infected with, or recovered from COVID-19 were included in the dataset. The repertoires were made available in a free public database intended to serve as a resource for research on the immune response to SARS-CoV-2. Samples came from the ongoing ImmuneRACE study (first 160 participants) plus 1,254 subjects from 6 global collaborators. A de-identified subject ID, COVID-19 status, age in years and sex were almost always included in the sample metadata. Where available, HLA class I and class II types were taken from metadata supplied by the sample provider and were not determined by assay-based typing.

TCRbeta CDR3 regions were amplified from genomic DNA using the immunoSEQ Assay, a bias-controlled multiplex PCR. For the original study's pipeline: The number of nucleated cells in each sample was estimated from the amplification of reference gene primers within the assay. Sequence reads were collapsed and filtered to measure the absolute abundance of every unique TCRbeta CDR3 rearrangement. Productive Simpson clonality was computed per sample as the square root of Simpson's diversity index over productive rearrangements. TCRdb retrieved this table from immuneACCESS and kept in-frame rearrangements only. Not all clones are present; in checked studies, unresolved V genes account for under half, and no reason is known for the remainder. V, J and clone size reflect that table, while D and trimming were determined from the DNA. The sample table shows 50,000 to 65,000 clones, and around 70% are seen once. Roughly 4.9% of the sample is held by the ten biggest clonotypes.

This clone came up a few times. Its cognate antigen has yet to be identified. Base qualities are missing; no much larger clone stands one base away. One collaborating source in Seattle enrolled patients while the patients were actively infected and followed the patients over time throughout the course of disease. Whole blood was collected in K2EDTA tubes by collaborating institutions according to the institutions' own protocols. For TCRbeta analysis, collaborators shipped samples as frozen whole blood, isolated PBMCs, or DNA extracted from either of those sample types. Findings and caveats that apply to the study as a whole: The amount of clinical and demographic metadata varied by source and participant and was provided uncurated.

The germline ends are 10 bases apart after V is trimmed by 1 base and J by 9 bases. Reading the germline V gene (reference sequence) gives CDR1 LGHDT and CDR2 YNNKEL. The CDR3 measures 13 amino acids from cysteine to phenylalanine. Solely the CDR3 DNA is kept, with 39 bases framed from the first base. The chain uses TRBV3-1 (or the pseudogene TRBV3-2) and TRBJ2-1; too little of a D gene remains to name it. This sequence was found in a woman between 70 and 85 years old with COVID-19, enrolled during active disease. The specimen sequenced was peripheral blood. The nucleotide sequence reads as follows: TGTGCCAGCAGCCAAGGTCGACTTAGTGAGCAGTTCTTC. This is translated as CASSQGRLSEQFF.